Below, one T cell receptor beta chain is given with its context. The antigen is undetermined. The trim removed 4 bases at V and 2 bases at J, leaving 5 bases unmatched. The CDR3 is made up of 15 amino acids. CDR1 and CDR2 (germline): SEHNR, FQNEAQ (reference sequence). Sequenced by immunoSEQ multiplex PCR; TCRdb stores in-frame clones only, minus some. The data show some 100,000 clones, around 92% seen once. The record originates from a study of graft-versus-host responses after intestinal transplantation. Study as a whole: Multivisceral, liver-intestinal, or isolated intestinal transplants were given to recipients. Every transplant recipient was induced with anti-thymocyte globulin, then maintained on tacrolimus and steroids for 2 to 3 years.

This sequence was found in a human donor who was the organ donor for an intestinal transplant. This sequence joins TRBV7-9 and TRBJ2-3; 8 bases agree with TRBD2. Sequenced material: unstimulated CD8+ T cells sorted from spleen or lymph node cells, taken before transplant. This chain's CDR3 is CASSYIAGLTDTQYF. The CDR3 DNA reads TGTGCCAGCAGCTACATAGCGGGACTCACAGATACGCAGTATTTT.